The entry below describes one T cell receptor (beta chain). Germline V CDR1 and CDR2: SGHVS, FNYEAQ. The CDR3 sequence is 17 residues long. V was shortened by 1 base and J by 4 bases, with 16 bases between the two germline ends. Original processing notes: Reference gene primer amplification gave estimated nucleated cell counts. The method was immunoSEQ multiplex PCR; TCRdb's version includes in-frame clones alone and lacks a portion of them. V and J calls and clone size are given by that table; D and trimming were obtained from the DNA. The sample lists 200,000 to 300,000 clones, approximately 89% occurring once. The entry originates in a study of blood T cell repertoires in COVID-19. As for the study in general: The samples span acute and convalescent COVID-19 from the United States, Italy and Spain. Sources were T cells, B-cell-depleted T cells, or PBMCs; the material itself was cDNA or gDNA.

This chain links TRBV7-6 with TRBJ2-2, with D maybe TRBD2 (5 bases). The sequence derives from a woman aged 50 to 60 with acute or convalescent COVID-19. The sequenced material came from peripheral blood. The CDR3 is CASSLELGGGLTGELFF. CDR3 DNA sequence: TGTGCCAGCAGCTTAGAGCTGGGCGGAGGACTCACCGGGGAGCTGTTTTTT.